This T cell receptor beta chain stems from a study of memory CD4+ T cells and cytomegalovirus serostatus. As for the study in general: Of the healthy Belgian adults, 9 or 10 were CMV seropositive and approximately 25 seronegative.

Remarks on this clone: Its antigen is undetermined.

The table came from immunoSEQ multiplex PCR; TCRdb's copy has only in-frame clones and leaves some out. The sample comprises under 75,000 clones, around 81% of which are singletons, and 0.53% rests with the top ten. Study outcomes and limitations: CD4+ memory repertoires contained about 40% of the roughly 160 reported CMV TCRbeta sequences.

The sort gate was single viable CD3+CD4+CD8-CD45RO+ cells for memory CD4+ T cells. Donors' CMV status reflects serum IgG against pp150, pp28, p38, p52. Positive selection with CD4 microbeads enriched total CD4+ T cells. This CDR3 has 16 residues. The V end lost 4 bases, the J end lost 0 bases, and 16 bases lay between the germline ends. The germline V gene has CDR1 LNHDA and CDR2 SQIVND (reference sequence). This receptor was obtained from an adult in good health and CMV-seronegative. Some clones in this sample may be carry-over from other donors' samples. The J gene is TRBJ2-7, the V gene TRBV19; no clear D gene. The specimen was memory CD4+ T cells from blood. The CDR3 spells CASSRDHGGGSYEQYF. The DNA for the CDR3 is TGTGCCAGTAGTAGAGACCATGGCGGTGGCTCCTACGAGCAGTACTTC.